Listed here are 7 T cell receptor beta chains from one sample, sequenced in a study of cytomegalovirus exposure and HLA in healthy donors. The PCR was carried out with 60 Vbeta primers and 13 Jbeta primers. TCRdb's table, derived via immunoSEQ multiplex PCR, lists solely in-frame clones and lacks some. Its listing shows over 65,000 clones. Sequencing was done on a sample of PBMCs. The receptor set was obtained from a woman between 25 and 40 years old in good health and CMV-seronegative.

The chain uses TRBV5-1 and TRBJ2-5; no clear D. CDR1 is SGHRS and CDR2 is YFSETQ in the germline V gene. The CDR3 has 12 residues. Trimming left V 4 bases short and J 4 bases short, with 8 bases between. The CDR3 here is CASSHAGETQYF. CDR3 DNA sequence: TGCGCCAGCAGCCACGCCGGAGAGACCCAGTACTTC.

As to this clone: Sequence at one end of the junction differs from germline and may be a read error. The chain recombines TRBV30 with TRBJ1-1; no clear D gene. From germline, CDR1 is GTSNPN and CDR2 SVGIG (reference sequence). CDR3 length: 13 residues. The CDR3 DNA reads as TGTGCCTGGAAGCGAGATCGGTACACTGAAGATTTCTTT. This translates into CAWKRDRYTEDFF.

The chain uses TRBV5-8 and TRBJ1-5, with 10 bases aligning to TRBD1. Germline values: CDR1 SGHTS, CDR2 YDEGEE. The length of the CDR3 is 15 residues. The junction had 11 bases not matched to a gene; V was cut back by 6 bases and J by 8 bases. The CDR3 spells CASTNRDRGLEPQHF. Written as DNA, the CDR3 is TGTGCCAGCACTAACCGGGACAGGGGTCTGGAGCCCCAGCATTTT.

The chain carries TRBV19 and TRBJ1-1; TRBD1 is a possible D gene (5 bases). V shed 2 bases and J shed 6 bases, with 13 bases lying between them. The CDR3 runs to 14 residues. Germline CDR1 LNHDA, CDR2 SQIVND (reference sequence). CDR3 in amino acids: CASSITAGGPEAFF. As DNA, the CDR3 is TGTGCCAGTAGTATAACAGCCGGGGGACCTGAAGCTTTCTTT. Filled out from reference TRBV19 and TRBJ1-1, the complete variable domain reads DGGITQSPKYLFRKEGQNVTLSCEQNLNHDAMYWYRQDPGQGLRLIYYSQIVNDFQKGDIAEGYSVSREKKESFPLTVTSAQKNPTAFYLCASSITAGGPEAFFGQGTRLTVV.

This chain links TRBV13 with TRBJ2-1, with 11 bases identical to TRBD1. The CDR3 has 14 residues. After removal of 4 bases from V and 8 bases from J, the junction contained 4 bases not matched to a gene. Germline assignment: CDR1 PRHDT and CDR2 FYEKMQ (reference sequence). The CDR3 DNA follows: TGTGCCAGCAGCTACCGGGACAGGGGGGATGAGCAGTTCTTC. It specifies CASSYRDRGDEQFF.

A remark on this clone: Other DNA sequences in this sample translate to the same CDR3. The gene calls are TRBV15 and TRBJ1-2; D might be TRBD1 (5 bases). Between the trimmed V and J ends, which lost 1 base and 7 bases, there was a span of 13 bases. CDR1 is LNHNV, CDR2 YYDKDF, per germline (reference sequence). CDR3 length: 14 residues. The CDR3 DNA is TGTGCCACCAGCAGAGCCAAGGCGGGGACTGGCTACACCTTC. Its translation: CATSRAKAGTGYTF.

The chain is built from TRBV25-1 and TRBJ2-5; TRBD1 matches 8 bases. Trimming removed 4 bases from V and 5 bases from J; junction bases left unmatched: 9. CDR3 size: 15 residues. The germline gives CDR1 MGHDK, CDR2 SYGVNS. CDR3 loop: CASSVRQGIGETQYF. For the CDR3, the DNA is TGTGCCAGCAGTGTACGACAGGGGATAGGGGAGACCCAGTACTTC.